Presented here are 21 T cell receptor beta chains from one specimen sequenced in a study of OX40 agonist ivuxolimab in advanced cancers. Using immunoSEQ multiplex PCR, the repertoire was profiled, and TCRdb retains in-frame clones only, with some absent. The table lists roughly 82,000 clones, 70% to 90% of them singletons, with about 0.8% in the top ten. The input for sequencing was CD4+ or CD8+ T cells sorted from blood, taken in a trial of the OX40 agonist ivuxolimab. The receptors here all came from an adult with an advanced solid tumor such as melanoma, head and neck, liver or kidney cancer.

For the CDR3, the DNA is TGTGCCAGCAGCGCAGGAGGCGGAAACACCATATATTTT. This sequence encodes CASSAGGGNTIYF. This chain connects TRBV9 to TRBJ1-3, with unresolved D. Deletions cut 3 bases from V and 4 bases from J, with 8 bases between. Germline loops: CDR1 SGDLS, CDR2 YYNGEE. The CDR3 has 13 amino acids.

This clone was counted once. The rearrangement joins TRBV6-5 to TRBJ1-3, with a tentative D call TRBD1 (5 bases). Per germline, CDR1 MNHEY and CDR2 SVGAGI. The CDR3 totals 15 residues. Trimming removed 5 bases from V and 2 bases from J, with 13 bases in between. In nucleotides, the CDR3 is TGTGCCAGCAGTCCCGACAGCGGGGCTGGAAACACCATATATTTT. It encodes CASSPDSGAGNTIYF.

The chain has TRBV6-1 and TRBJ1-5, with D perhaps matching TRBD1 (5 bases). Trimming pared 4 bases from V and 4 bases from J, leaving 17 bases between. Germline CDR1 and CDR2: MNHNS and SASEGT. The CDR3 totals 16 residues. The CDR3: CASSVQPGGGNQPQHF. The CDR3 DNA follows: TGTGCCAGCAGTGTCCAACCGGGGGGGGGTAATCAGCCCCAGCATTTT.

This clone was detected once. The V gene is TRBV4-1, the J gene TRBJ2-3; D is perhaps TRBD1 (5 bases). The CDR3 consists of 15 residues. The V gene's germline CDR1 is MGHRA and CDR2 YSYEKL. The germline V and J ends were trimmed by 0 bases and 4 bases, with 11 bases remaining between them. The CDR3 reads CASSQDLQGSDTQYF. For the CDR3, the DNA is TGCGCCAGCAGCCAAGACCTGCAGGGATCAGATACGCAGTATTTT.

V is TRBV7-6 and J is TRBJ1-6; D gene ambiguous. The germline gives CDR1 SGHVS, CDR2 FNYEAQ. Deletions cut 2 bases from V and 4 bases from J, with 0 bases between. The length of the CDR3 is 12 residues. In DNA, the CDR3 is TGTGCCAGCAGCTTATATAATTCACCCCTCCACTTT. Amino acid sequence: CASSLYNSPLHF.

The chain recombines TRBV4-2 with TRBJ2-2; 7 positions agree with TRBD2. J was trimmed by 0 bases and V by 4 bases; bases with no gene match: 14. The CDR3 is 19 amino acids. Germline V gene sequence: CDR1 LGHNA, CDR2 YNFKEQ. CDR3 protein: CASSPDPGQAGTNTGELFF. CDR3 coding DNA: TGTGCCAGCAGCCCCGACCCAGGGCAAGCGGGGACGAACACCGGGGAGCTGTTTTTT.

The chain has TRBV5-8 and TRBJ1-1; TRBD1 agrees at 9 bases. This CDR3 spans 16 amino acids. The V and J ends lost 4 bases and 5 bases, in that order; junction bases with no gene match: 12. In germline, CDR1 is SGHTS, CDR2 YDEGEE. The DNA of the CDR3 is TGTGCCAGCAGCATGAAACCGGGACAGGGTTGGACTGAAGCTTTCTTT. This codes for CASSMKPGQGWTEAFF.

The genes are TRBV12-5 and TRBJ1-6; D is uncertain. The CDR3 spans 13 residues. The germline V gene encodes CDR1 LGHNT and CDR2 FRNRAP. With 7 bases removed from V and 7 bases from J, the gap between germline ends came to 11 bases. The CDR3 DNA sequence: TGTGCTAGTGCCGCAGGCAGGAATTCACCCCTCCACTTT. The encoded protein is CASAAGRNSPLHF. Full variable domain (missing parts from reference TRBV12-5 and TRBJ1-6): DARVTQTPRHKVTEMGQEVTMRCQPILGHNTVFWYRQTMMQGLELLAYFRNRAPLDDSGMPKDRFSAEMPDATLATLKIQPSEPRDSAVYFCASAAGRNSPLHFGNGTRLTVT.

This rearrangement joins TRBV14 to TRBJ2-6; D is unresolved. Germline CDR1 SGHDN, CDR2 FVKESK. CDR3 length equals 15 residues. V was shortened by 4 bases and J by 0 bases, with 7 bases between the two germline ends. The CDR3 is CASSRDYSGANVLTF. The CDR3 DNA follows: TGTGCCAGCAGCCGAGATTACTCTGGGGCCAACGTCCTGACTTTC.

This clone was found a few times. The rearrangement links TRBV5-6 to TRBJ1-1; TRBD1 matches at 8 bases. CDR1 SGHDT and CDR2 YYEEEE come from the germline V gene. Trimming removed 2 bases from V and 8 bases from J; junction bases left unmatched: 5. The CDR3 covers 13 residues. This CDR3 is CASSFTGGREAFF. CDR3 nucleotide sequence: TGTGCCAGCAGCTTTACAGGGGGGAGGGAAGCTTTCTTT.

This chain links TRBV6-5 with TRBJ1-2, with 11 positions matching TRBD1. The CDR3 has 15 residues. Trimming cost V 3 bases and J 4 bases; bases outside gene matches: 4. Germline V gives CDR1 MNHEY, CDR2 SVGAGI. The CDR3 DNA is TGTGCCAGCAGTTATTCCGGGACAGGGGGCTATGGCTACACCTTC. Residues: CASSYSGTGGYGYTF.

This chain uses TRBV7-9 with TRBJ1-2; D not resolved. The CDR3 runs 13 residues. Deletions cut 4 bases from V and 0 bases from J, with 6 bases between. In germline, CDR1 is SEHNR, CDR2 FQNEAQ (reference sequence). The CDR3 DNA reads as TGTGCCAGCAGCTCAGCTACTAACTATGGCTACACCTTC. This gives the protein CASSSATNYGYTF.

This clone has more than one count but fewer than ten. The CDR3 protein is CASSLAGLSSYNEQFF. CDR3 nucleotide sequence: TGCGCCAGCAGCTTGGCAGGGCTGAGCTCCTACAATGAGCAGTTCTTC. The gene calls are TRBV5-1 and TRBJ2-1; tentatively, D is TRBD1 (5 bases). Germline V CDR1 and CDR2: SGHRS, YFSETQ. V was clipped by 0 bases and J by 0 bases, with 10 bases between them. The CDR3 has 16 amino acids.

This sequence joins TRBV18 and TRBJ2-1; TRBD1 or TRBD2 may be the D gene (5 bases each). The CDR3 loop spans 14 amino acids. Germline CDR1 and CDR2: KGHSH and LQKENI. The V and J ends lost 5 bases and 5 bases respectively, with 13 bases between them. In nucleotides, the CDR3 is TGTGCCAGCTCAGCCGGGACCACACACAATGAGCAGTTCTTC. Protein product: CASSAGTTHNEQFF.

The V and J genes are TRBV30 and TRBJ2-7; tentatively, D is TRBD2 (6 bases). The CDR3 is 14 residues long. With 0 bases removed from V and 4 bases from J, the gap between germline ends came to 13 bases. Germline-derived CDR1 and CDR2 are GTSNPN and SVGIG (reference sequence). The CDR3 protein is CAWSVAGKAYEQYF. The CDR3 bases are TGTGCCTGGAGTGTCGCGGGGAAGGCGTACGAGCAGTACTTC. Complete variable domain (other parts from reference TRBV30 and TRBJ2-7): SQTIHQWPATLVQPVGSPLSLECTVEGTSNPNLYWYRQAAGRGLQLLFYSVGIGQISSEVPQNLSASRPQDRQFILSSKKLLLSDSGFYLCAWSVAGKAYEQYFGPGTRLTVT.

The V call is TRBV6-4, the J call TRBJ1-6; D may be TRBD1 (6 bases). CDR3 length: 17 amino acids. Trimming stripped 0 bases from V and 7 bases from J, with 16 bases between. Germline-derived CDR1 and CDR2 are MRHNA and SNTAGT. The CDR3 DNA is TGTGCCAGCAGTGACTCGCGCCCGACAGGCCGGAATTCACCCCTCCACTTT. Translated, it gives CASSDSRPTGRNSPLHF.

The rearrangement joins TRBV19 to TRBJ2-3; weak D call: TRBD1 (6 bases). CDR1 and CDR2 (germline): LNHDA, SQIVND (reference sequence). Trimming shortened V by 1 base and J by 1 base, and 15 bases separated the two germline ends. The CDR3 loop spans 17 amino acids. CDR3: CASSIGVGQSGTDTQYF. Here the CDR3 DNA reads TGTGCCAGTAGTATAGGGGTCGGACAGTCCGGCACAGATACGCAGTATTTT.

In this sample, this clone turned up a few times. The chain recombines TRBV7-2 with TRBJ1-6; TRBD1 agrees at 9 bases. This CDR3 comprises 16 residues. Germline V lookup: CDR1 SGHTA, CDR2 FQGNSA. The ends lost 5 bases at V and 8 bases at J; junction bases unmatched: 10. The DNA for the CDR3 is TGTGCCAGCAGCCCGCAGACAGGGGGAGCGGATTCACCCCTCCACTTT. It specifies CASSPQTGGADSPLHF.

The rearrangement joins TRBV5-1 to TRBJ2-1; possible D gene TRBD2, 5 bases. The CDR3 is 19 residues long. Trimming stripped 0 bases from V and 7 bases from J, with 26 bases between. Germline CDR1 is SGHRS and CDR2 is YFSETQ. The CDR3 DNA follows: TGCGCCAGCAGCTTGGGCCAGATTTCGGCTAGCCGTGTGGGGAATGAGCAGTTCTTC. It specifies CASSLGQISASRVGNEQFF.

The rearrangement joins TRBV23-1 to TRBJ1-6; D remains unclear. TRBV23-1 is sorted into the ORF group, with uncertain function. This CDR3 comprises 15 residues. V lost 7 bases, J lost 7 bases, and 17 bases lay in between. The DNA of the CDR3 is TGCGCCAGCAAATCAGCCTGGGCTTCGAATTCACCCCTCCACTTT. Residues: CASKSAWASNSPLHF.

The chain uses TRBV6-1 and TRBJ2-3, with TRBD2 matching over 7 bases. The CDR3 has 15 residues. Losses at the gene ends were 6 bases for V and 5 bases for J; bases not matched to a gene: 11. Germline V gene data show CDR1 as MNHNS and CDR2 as SASEGT. As DNA, the CDR3 is TGTGCCAGCAGCCAAGGGAGCGGGGTTAAAGATACGCAGTATTTT. It codes for CASSQGSGVKDTQYF.